The next 23 T cell receptor beta chains were all read from a single sample in a study of cytomegalovirus exposure and HLA in healthy donors. The PCR made use of 60 Vbeta and 13 Jbeta primers. Sequencing was performed with immunoSEQ multiplex PCR; in TCRdb, only in-frame clones are kept and a portion is missing. The sample records some 190,000 clones, roughly 80% being singletons. The specimen sequenced was PBMCs. The receptor source for this set is a young woman in good health and CMV-seronegative.

The rearrangement uses TRBV7-9 and TRBJ2-1, with 15 positions matching TRBD2. The length of the CDR3 is 18 residues. V was pared by 3 bases and J by 2 bases, with 5 bases of the junction left unmatched. Germline V gives CDR1 SEHNR, CDR2 FQNEAQ (reference sequence). The CDR3 here is CASSLFRTSGRAYNEQFF. The DNA of the CDR3 is TGTGCCAGCAGCTTGTTCAGGACTAGCGGGAGGGCCTACAATGAGCAGTTCTTC. The variable domain in full, completed from reference TRBV7-9 and TRBJ2-1, reads DTGVSQNPRHKITKRGQNVTFRCDPISEHNRLYWYRQTLGQGPEFLTYFQNEAQLEKSRLLSDRFSAERPKGSFSTLEIQRTEQGDSAMYLCASSLFRTSGRAYNEQFFGPGTRLTVL.

The V call is TRBV6-5, the J call TRBJ2-7, with D perhaps TRBD1 (6 bases). Germline CDR1 and CDR2: MNHEY and SVGAGI. Trimming removed 10 bases at V and 3 bases at J, with 19 bases between. This CDR3 is 14 amino acids long. CDR3 DNA: TGTGCCACCCACCCGAACAGGGCCGGCTACGAGCAGTACTTC. Amino acid sequence: CATHPNRAGYEQYF.

The V gene is TRBV28, the J gene TRBJ2-7; 8 bases agree with TRBD1. Unmatched junction bases numbered 18, after V lost 3 bases and J lost 5 bases. The CDR3 consists of 18 residues. Germline V CDR1 and CDR2: MDHEN, SYDVKM. The chain's CDR3 is CASSFPTTENRGEDEQYF. The CDR3 DNA reads as TGTGCCAGCAGTTTCCCTACAACAGAAAACAGGGGGGAGGACGAGCAGTACTTC.

This clone was counted a single time. This chain uses TRBV27 with TRBJ1-5; possibly TRBD1 for D (5 bases). Germline lookup yields CDR1 MNHEY and CDR2 SMNVEV (reference sequence). The V end was cut by 0 bases, the J end by 1 base, with 10 bases between. The CDR3 is 16 residues long. CDR3 sequence: CASSLSRGASNQPQHF. In DNA form, the CDR3 reads TGTGCCAGCAGTTTATCAAGGGGCGCGAGCAATCAGCCCCAGCATTTT.

The chain recombines TRBV11-2 with TRBJ1-1; TRBD1 is a possible D gene (5 bases). Germline V gene sequence: CDR1 SGHAT, CDR2 FQNNGV. Trimming removed 2 bases from V and 0 bases from J, with 7 bases in between. The CDR3 is made up of 14 amino acids. DNA of the CDR3: TGTGCCAGCAGCTTAAGGGGTTTGAACACTGAAGCTTTCTTT. This sequence encodes CASSLRGLNTEAFF.

The J gene is TRBJ2-6, the V gene TRBV5-4; D remains ambiguous. The CDR3 has 16 residues. Germline values: CDR1 SGHNT, CDR2 YYREEE (reference sequence). The V and J ends lost 0 bases and 0 bases respectively, with 7 bases between them. CDR3 sequence reads: CASSLELSSGANVLTF. In DNA, the CDR3 is TGTGCCAGCAGCTTGGAGTTGAGCTCTGGGGCCAACGTCCTGACTTTC. Full variable domain (missing parts from reference TRBV5-4 and TRBJ2-6): ETGVTQSPTHLIKTRGQQVTLRCSSQSGHNTVSWYQQALGQGPQFIFQYYREEENGRGNFPPRFSGLQFPNYSSELNVNALELDDSALYLCASSLELSSGANVLTFGAGSRLTVL.

The DNA for the CDR3 is TGTGCCAGCAGCGGACGGACCGGGACAGGCATGAACACTGAAGCTTTCTTT. It is translated as CASSGRTGTGMNTEAFF. This rearrangement joins TRBV5-8 to TRBJ1-1; 8 bases match TRBD1. This CDR3 has 17 residues. Trimming took 4 bases from V and 0 from J; bases not matched to a gene: 11. Germline V gene sequence: CDR1 SGHTS, CDR2 YDEGEE.

Notes on this clone: This CDR3 is missing its conserved last phenylalanine or tryptophan, likely due to a read error. The V gene is TRBV27, the J gene TRBJ1-1; 8 bases fit TRBD1. V dropped 7 bases and J dropped 4; count of bases not matched to a gene: 8. Germline V CDR1 and CDR2: MNHEY, SMNVEV (reference sequence). This CDR3 contains 14 residues. In DNA form, the CDR3 reads TGTGCCAGCAAAACGGACAGGGTAGGCACTGAAGCTTTCTCT. Its protein is CASKTDRVGTEAFS.

The chain combines TRBV4-3 with TRBJ1-4; D is ambiguous. The V gene's germline CDR1 is LGHNA and CDR2 YSLEER. CDR3 length: 14 residues. V was cut by 2 bases and J by 5 bases, with 9 bases left in between. The CDR3 DNA follows: TGCGCCAGCAGCCAACTTGACGGGAATGAAAAACTGTTTTTT. Encoded protein: CASSQLDGNEKLFF.

This rearrangement joins TRBV11-2 to TRBJ1-2; 10 nucleotides align to TRBD1. Germline assignment: CDR1 SGHAT and CDR2 FQNNGV. This CDR3 spans 15 amino acids. Unmatched junction bases numbered 6, after V lost 0 bases and J lost 8 bases. The CDR3 region has the DNA TGTGCCAGCAGCTTAGATACCGGGACAGGGGTCGGCTACACCTTC. It yields the protein CASSLDTGTGVGYTF.

The rearrangement uses TRBV13 and TRBJ2-1; TRBD2 is a possible D gene (5 bases). This CDR3 region has 16 residues. The germline CDR1 and CDR2 sequences are PRHDT and FYEKMQ (reference sequence). Deletions cut 6 bases from V and 7 bases from J, with 22 bases between. The CDR3 region is CASSPDGLAFGNEQFF. CDR3 coding DNA: TGTGCCAGCAGTCCCGACGGGCTAGCTTTCGGGAATGAGCAGTTCTTC.

The V call is TRBV10-3, the J call TRBJ2-1, with TRBD2 identical over 8 bases. Germline CDR1 and CDR2: ENHRY and SYGVKD. Losses at the gene ends were 2 bases for V and 7 bases for J; bases not matched to a gene: 7. This CDR3 is built from 15 residues. CDR3 protein: CAISEPRGGGNEQFF. CDR3 in DNA: TGTGCCATCAGTGAGCCCCGGGGGGGAGGGAATGAGCAGTTCTTC.

The chain recombines TRBV30 with TRBJ1-6; 10 bases fit TRBD1. The trim removed 3 bases at V and 7 bases at J, leaving 3 bases unmatched. This CDR3 comprises 14 residues. From germline, CDR1 is GTSNPN and CDR2 SVGIG (reference sequence). For the CDR3, the DNA is TGTGCCTGGAGGGGACAGGGGACAAATTCACCCCTCCACTTT. Translated: CAWRGQGTNSPLHF.

V and J are TRBV5-1 and TRBJ1-6; no clear D. The CDR3 is made up of 13 amino acids. Germline V lookup: CDR1 SGHRS, CDR2 YFSETQ. The V gene lost 5 bases and the J gene lost 11 bases, with 14 bases spanning the gap. CDR3 coding DNA: TGCGCCAGCAGTTCACCGGAGGGAGCACCCCTCCACTTT. The encoded protein is CASSSPEGAPLHF.

This clone has more than one count but fewer than ten. This rearrangement joins TRBV5-4 to TRBJ1-2; 11 bases align to TRBD1. The CDR3 is 15 amino acids. Germline V CDR1 and CDR2: SGHNT, YYREEE (reference sequence). V was clipped by 3 bases and J by 7 bases; unmatched bases: 8. In DNA, the CDR3 is TGTGCCAGCAGCTCCTGGACAGGGGGCTCGGGTGGCTACACCTTC. It specifies CASSSWTGGSGGYTF.

The CDR3 protein is CASSFRDTYNEQFF. DNA for the CDR3: TGTGCCAGCAGCTTCCGGGACACCTACAATGAGCAGTTCTTC. The V and J genes are TRBV27 and TRBJ2-1; the D gene is possibly TRBD1 (6 bases). This CDR3 contains 14 residues. V gave up 6 bases and J gave up 2 bases, with 11 bases separating them. Germline V gives CDR1 MNHEY, CDR2 SMNVEV (reference sequence).

The chain is built from TRBV27 and TRBJ2-7; 11 bases fit TRBD1. The CDR3 loop spans 18 amino acids. Unmatched junction bases numbered 14, after V lost 1 base and J lost 6 bases. Germline lookup yields CDR1 MNHEY and CDR2 SMNVEV (reference sequence). In DNA form, the CDR3 reads TGTGCCAGCAGTTTATATTCCCCCGGGACAGGGGGGAGAGTCGAGCAGTACTTC. As protein: CASSLYSPGTGGRVEQYF.

About this clone itself: The same CDR3 arises from other DNA sequences in this sample as well. V and J are TRBV9 and TRBJ1-1; the match to TRBD1 covers 7 bases. J gave up 2 bases and V 3 bases, and 4 bases lay outside the gene matches. The CDR3 totals 14 residues. Germline V gene sequence: CDR1 SGDLS, CDR2 YYNGEE. The CDR3 nucleotides are TGTGCCAGCAGCGGGGGACAGCTAAACACTGAAGCTTTCTTT. This codes for CASSGGQLNTEAFF.

The chain couples TRBV7-8 to TRBJ2-5; weak D call: TRBD1 (7 bases). The J call may be mistaken, given a closer DNA end match to TRBJ2-7. From germline, CDR1 is SGHVS and CDR2 FQNEAQ. The CDR3 contains 13 residues. The CDR3 reads CASRTRGRYEQYF. CDR3 coding DNA: TGTGCCAGCAGAACCAGGGGGAGGTACGAGCAGTACTTC.

This clone has only a few counts. The chain uses TRBV7-9 and TRBJ2-6; 9 bases are a match to TRBD1. Germline V gives CDR1 SEHNR, CDR2 FQNEAQ (reference sequence). This CDR3 contains 17 residues. Unmatched junction bases numbered 7, after V lost 7 bases and J lost 0 bases. The chain's CDR3 is CASKPGQGLSGANVLTF. As DNA, the CDR3 is TGTGCCAGCAAACCGGGACAGGGCCTCTCTGGGGCCAACGTCCTGACTTTC. The variable domain in full, with the rest retrieved from reference TRBV7-9 and TRBJ2-6, is DTGVSQNPRHKITKRGQNVTFRCDPISEHNRLYWYRQTLGQGPEFLTYFQNEAQLEKSRLLSDRFSAERPKGSFSTLEIQRTEQGDSAMYLCASKPGQGLSGANVLTFGAGSRLTVL.

The chain employs TRBV21-1 and TRBJ1-5; the D call TRBD1 from the table was never checked on the DNA. TRBV21-1 is a pseudogene. This CDR3 has 17 residues. For the CDR3, the DNA is TGTGCCAGCAGCAAATGGCCCAGGGGAAGTCGCAATCAGCCCCAGCATTTT. As protein: CASSKWPRGSRNQPQHF.

This chain links TRBV5-6 with TRBJ2-2, with D perhaps TRBD2 (7 bases). Trimming removed 0 bases from V and 7 bases from J, with 16 bases in between. Per the germline V gene, CDR1 is SGHDT and CDR2 is YYEEEE. The CDR3 loop spans 16 amino acids. CDR3 sequence reads: CASSLVTPGGSGELFF. In DNA form, the CDR3 reads TGTGCCAGCAGCTTGGTGACGCCGGGGGGCAGCGGGGAGCTGTTTTTT.

This chain links TRBV6-5 with TRBJ1-1, with 9 nucleotides matching TRBD1. After removal of 6 bases from V and 4 bases from J, the junction contained 9 bases not matched to a gene. This CDR3 has 15 residues. Germline V gene sequence: CDR1 MNHEY, CDR2 SVGAGI. CDR3 amino acids: CASREGTGMRTEAFF. The CDR3 DNA reads TGTGCCAGCAGAGAGGGGACAGGGATGCGCACTGAAGCTTTCTTT.